This is a list of T cell receptor beta chains from one sample in a study of radiotherapy plus CTLA-4 blockade in lung cancer. Generated by immunoSEQ multiplex PCR, the TCRdb table keeps only in-frame clones and is missing some. The table shows over 80,000 clones, with roughly four fifths occurring only once. Here the sequenced sample was peripheral blood, taken from a patient treated with radiotherapy plus ipilimumab. These receptors came from a human donor with non-small cell lung cancer who had stable disease on radiotherapy plus ipilimumab. CDR3s include the opening cysteine and the closing phenylalanine or tryptophan. Each record gives: V gene, D gene, J gene, clone size, CDR3 protein, CDR3 DNA. D genes are given only for firm matches. Clone size is not always given. Where it is, it says once, few, many or a class for expanded clones.

TRBV25-1	TRBD2	TRBJ2-3	.	CASSDPGLAGTDTQYF	TGTGCCAGCAGTGACCCGGGACTAGCGGGCACAGATACGCAGTATTTT
TRBV5-1	.	TRBJ1-2	.	CASSSNQIYGYTF	TGCGCCAGCAGCTCTAACCAGATCTATGGCTACACCTTC
TRBV5-1	.	TRBJ2-7	.	CASSKKLTYEQYF	TGCGCCAGCAGCAAAAAGTTAACCTACGAGCAGTACTTC
TRBV6-5	TRBD1	TRBJ1-1	.	CASKGADTEAFF	TGTGCCAGCAAGGGGGCTGACACTGAAGCTTTCTTT
TRBV7-8	.	TRBJ2-7	.	CASSLDPGNEQYF	TGTGCCAGCAGCTTAGACCCAGGAAACGAGCAGTACTTC
TRBV7-9	.	TRBJ2-1	.	CASSLERLYNEQFF	TGTGCCAGCAGCTTAGAGCGCCTCTACAATGAGCAGTTCTTC
TRBV25-1	.	TRBJ1-1	.	CASRGGGMNTEAFF	TGTGCCAGCAGGGGGGGCGGGATGAACACTGAAGCTTTCTTT
TRBV5-1	TRBD1	TRBJ2-7	few	CASSIGQGWEQYF	TGCGCCAGCAGCATAGGACAGGGGTGGGAGCAGTACTTC
TRBV5-5	.	TRBJ2-7	.	CASSALSGYEQYF	TGTGCCAGCAGCGCCCTGTCGGGGTACGAGCAGTACTTC
TRBV18	TRBD1	TRBJ1-5	.	CASSSLDRGNQPQHF	TGTGCCAGCTCATCCTTGGACAGGGGTAATCAGCCCCAGCATTTT
TRBV5-1	.	TRBJ2-3	few	CASSNTDTQYF	TGCGCCAGCAGCAACACAGATACGCAGTATTTT
TRBV7-2	.	TRBJ2-5	.	CASNKGRLGKETQYF	TGTGCCAGCAACAAGGGGAGGCTAGGGAAAGAGACCCAGTACTTC
TRBV18	.	TRBJ1-5	.	CASSPGGNQPQHF	TGTGCCAGCTCACCAGGGGGGAACCAGCCCCAGCATTTT
TRBV6-5	.	TRBJ1-2	few	CASRVGENYGYTF	TGTGCCAGCAGAGTGGGGGAGAACTATGGCTACACCTTC
TRBV2	TRBD1	TRBJ1-2	.	CASRSTGGDYGYTF	TGTGCCAGCAGATCGACAGGGGGGGACTATGGCTACACCTTC
TRBV28	.	TRBJ2-5	few	CASSLFQGSQTQYF	TGTGCCAGCAGTTTATTCCAGGGGAGTCAGACCCAGTACTTC
TRBV7-9	TRBD2	TRBJ2-5	few	CASLAEQETQYF	TGTGCCAGCCTAGCGGAACAAGAGACCCAGTACTTC
TRBV5-1	.	TRBJ2-3	.	CASSSAPTDTQYF	TGCGCCAGCAGCTCGGCCCCCACAGATACGCAGTATTTT
TRBV4-2	TRBD1	TRBJ2-1	.	CASSRASGTGVNEQFF	TGTGCCAGCAGCCGGGCATCCGGGACAGGCGTTAATGAGCAGTTCTTC
TRBV27	TRBD1	TRBJ2-2	.	CASSSLGTGANTGELFF	TGTGCCAGCAGTTCACTCGGGACAGGGGCTAACACCGGGGAGCTGTTTTTT
TRBV11-2	TRBD1	TRBJ2-7	.	CASSKGQGGSYEQYF	TGTGCCAGCAGCAAAGGACAGGGAGGCTCCTACGAGCAGTACTTC
TRBV2	TRBD1	TRBJ2-3	.	CASSGGQGFTDTQYF	TGTGCCAGCAGTGGGGGACAGGGTTTCACAGATACGCAGTATTTT
TRBV5-1	.	TRBJ2-5	.	CASSPDTVQETQYF	TGCGCCAGCAGCCCCGACACCGTCCAAGAGACCCAGTACTTC
TRBV19	.	TRBJ2-7	few	CASSIGYNSYEQYF	TGTGCCAGTAGTATAGGCTACAACTCCTACGAGCAGTACTTC
TRBV28	TRBD1	TRBJ2-3	.	CASRPSGQGRTDTQYF	TGTGCCAGCAGACCCTCGGGACAGGGCCGCACAGATACGCAGTATTTT
TRBV19	TRBD2	TRBJ2-2	.	CASLLWTSGKAELFF	TGTGCCAGCCTACTCTGGACTAGCGGGAAAGCGGAGCTGTTTTTT
TRBV6-1	.	TRBJ2-7	.	CASTWTALSSYEQYF	TGTGCCAGCACTTGGACAGCCCTGTCATCCTACGAGCAGTACTTC
TRBV27	TRBD1	TRBJ2-3	.	CASSFWQGAGTDTQYF	TGTGCCAGCAGTTTCTGGCAGGGGGCTGGTACAGATACGCAGTATTTT
TRBV7-2	.	TRBJ1-2	.	CASSLGGQRGYGYTF	TGTGCCAGCAGCTTAGGGGGCCAACGGGGCTATGGCTACACCTTC
TRBV27	.	TRBJ2-6	few	CASSFGAGANVLTF	TGTGCCAGCAGTTTCGGAGCTGGGGCCAACGTCCTGACTTTC
TRBV29-1	.	TRBJ2-4	once	CSVEPDTRNIQYF	TGCAGCGTTGAGCCGGACACTCGTAACATTCAGTACTTC
TRBV28	.	TRBJ1-1	.	CASSFLGGGGMNTEAFF	TGTGCCAGCAGTTTTCTAGGGGGAGGGGGGATGAACACTGAAGCTTTCTTT
TRBV5-1	.	TRBJ2-5	.	CASSLESGLETQYF	TGCGCCAGCAGCTTGGAATCTGGGCTCGAGACCCAGTACTTC
TRBV27	.	TRBJ1-5	few	CASSLQGTLLNQPQHF	TGTGCCAGCAGTTTACAGGGGACGCTTCTAAATCAGCCCCAGCATTTT
TRBV18	.	TRBJ2-2	.	CASSLLENTGELFF	TGTGCCAGCTCCCTACTTGAGAACACCGGGGAGCTGTTTTTT
TRBV2	.	TRBJ1-2	once	CASQEGAFSYGYTF	TGTGCCAGTCAAGAAGGGGCATTTTCCTATGGCTACACCTTC
TRBV10-3	.	TRBJ2-1	.	CAISPGGDRLNEQFF	TGTGCCATCAGCCCCGGGGGGGACAGACTCAATGAGCAGTTCTTC
TRBV18	.	TRBJ1-1	.	CASSPNRANTEAFF	TGTGCCAGCTCACCCAACAGGGCCAACACTGAAGCTTTCTTT
TRBV11-1	TRBD2	TRBJ2-7	.	CASSLVTAGGTEQYF	TGTGCCAGCAGCTTAGTAACAGCGGGAGGAACCGAGCAGTACTTC
TRBV6-5	TRBD1	TRBJ1-1	once	CASSYEPPGTGTEAFF	TGTGCCAGCAGTTACGAACCTCCGGGGACAGGCACTGAAGCTTTCTTT
TRBV6-5	.	TRBJ2-7	.	CASSPVNEQYF	TGTGCCAGCAGCCCAGTAAACGAGCAGTACTTC
TRBV21-1	.	TRBJ2-7	.	CASSKDPDSGYEQYF	TGTGCCAGCAGCAAAGACCCGGACAGTGGGTACGAGCAGTACTTC
TRBV9	.	TRBJ2-3	.	CASSGSSVRTDTQYF	TGTGCCAGCAGCGGGTCTAGCGTCCGCACAGATACGCAGTATTTT
TRBV5-1	.	TRBJ2-5	.	CASSRFSDTGGKTQYF	TGCGCCAGCAGCCGATTCTCAGACACAGGCGGGAAGACCCAGTACTTC
TRBV28	TRBD1	TRBJ1-1	.	CASSVRGTGGHEAFF	TGTGCCAGCAGTGTAAGAGGGACAGGGGGCCATGAAGCTTTCTTT
TRBV2	.	TRBJ1-1	few	CASSAGVGPNTEAFF	TGTGCCAGCAGTGCTGGGGTAGGGCCGAACACTGAAGCTTTCTTT
TRBV9	TRBD1	TRBJ2-7	once	CASSVGGTGAFYEQYF	TGTGCCAGCAGCGTAGGAGGGACAGGGGCGTTCTACGAGCAGTACTTC
TRBV9	.	TRBJ1-4	.	CASGQSTNEKLFF	TGTGCCAGTGGACAGTCAACTAATGAAAAACTGTTTTTT
TRBV11-1	TRBD2	TRBJ2-7	once	CASALRPLAGGYEQYF	TGTGCCAGCGCATTGAGGCCGCTAGCGGGAGGCTACGAGCAGTACTTC
TRBV28	.	TRBJ1-1	.	CASSLVGNTEAFF	TGTGCCAGCAGTTTGGTGGGGAACACTGAAGCTTTCTTT
TRBV6-1	TRBD1	TRBJ2-1	.	CASSEVTGGDEQFF	TGTGCCAGCAGTGAAGTAACAGGGGGCGATGAGCAGTTCTTC
TRBV9	.	TRBJ2-3	.	CASSVDRTDTQYF	TGTGCCAGCAGCGTAGATAGGACAGATACGCAGTATTTT
TRBV6-1	TRBD2	TRBJ2-1	.	CASSASGGGTYNEQFF	TGTGCCAGCAGTGCCTCGGGGGGGGGAACCTACAATGAGCAGTTCTTC
TRBV11-2	TRBD2	TRBJ2-7	.	CASSPGGSGSDEQYF	TGTGCCAGCAGCCCCGGGGGGAGCGGGAGCGACGAGCAGTACTTC
TRBV5-1	TRBD2	TRBJ2-2	.	CASIEGRGEGGELFF	TGCGCCAGCATTGAGGGGAGGGGAGAGGGCGGGGAGCTGTTTTTT
TRBV15	.	TRBJ1-4	.	CATSEDPAGSAKLFF	TGTGCCACCAGCGAGGATCCGGCGGGTTCGGCAAAACTGTTTTTT
TRBV6-5	TRBD1	TRBJ1-2	.	CASRGQGSGNYGYTF	TGTGCCAGCAGGGGACAGGGGTCTGGGAACTATGGCTACACCTTC